This T cell receptor (beta chain) came from a study of T cell repertoires in cytomegalovirus infection. To note about this clonotype: Its matching antigen is unknown.

The germline V gene has CDR1 SGHTA and CDR2 FQGNSA. The CDR3 contains 18 residues. V lost 5 bases and J lost 0, with 20 bases in between. Via MiXCR, TCRdb re-called the reads, giving one row per CDR3 protein. Among about 830,000 distinct CDR3 sequences listed, approximately 29% were seen once. Source: cultured CD8+ T cells from PBMCs, taken from culture after CMV antigen stimulation. V usage is TRBV7-2 and J usage is TRBJ1-5; weak D call: TRBD1 (6 bases). The clonotype was recovered from a human donor in good health (CMV status not recorded). Some clones in this sample may be carry-over from other donors' samples. CDR3 loop: CASSLGPDSFYSNQPQHF. CDR3 nucleotide sequence: TGTGCCAGCAGCCTAGGACCGGACAGTTTTTATAGCAATCAGCCCCAGCATTTT.